This is a list of T cell receptor beta chains from one sample in a study of blood T cell repertoires in COVID-19. The table came from immunoSEQ multiplex PCR; TCRdb's copy has only in-frame clones and leaves some out. The table records some 200,000 clones, approximately 79% of them present only once. Sample: peripheral blood. The receptors derive from a young man with active or convalescent COVID-19. Each CDR3 is given with its conserved first and last residue. Each record gives: clone size, J gene, V gene, D gene, CDR3 protein, CDR3 DNA. A D gene is named only where the DNA matches it firmly. Size is stated for part of the rows, as once, few or many counts, or as a class when the clone is expanded.

NA	TRBJ2-7	TRBV6-6	NA	CASSPSYEQYF	TGTGCCAGCAGTCCGTCGTACGAGCAGTACTTC
NA	TRBJ1-2	TRBV6-5	NA	CASSTDRATGGYTF	TGTGCCAGCAGTACGGACCGAGCGACAGGCGGCTACACCTTC
NA	TRBJ2-3	TRBV18	TRBD1	CASSPLQGALGDTQYF	TGTGCCAGCTCACCCCTACAGGGGGCGCTGGGAGATACGCAGTATTTT
many	TRBJ2-7	TRBV5-1	NA	CASSFGGLSYEQYF	TGCGCCAGCAGCTTCGGGGGGCTCTCCTACGAGCAGTACTTC
NA	TRBJ1-5	TRBV28	TRBD1	CASSLGFAVGQGYNQPQHF	TGTGCCAGCAGTTTAGGATTTGCGGTCGGACAGGGGTACAATCAGCCCCAGCATTTT
NA	TRBJ2-5	TRBV3-1/TRBV3-2	TRBD2	CASSQGVSGGQETQYF	TGTGCCAGCAGCCAAGGAGTTAGCGGGGGTCAAGAGACCCAGTACTTC
NA	TRBJ1-5	TRBV27	TRBD1	CASSVTGGVNQPQHF	TGTGCCAGCAGTGTGACAGGGGGCGTCAATCAGCCCCAGCATTTT
NA	TRBJ1-5	TRBV12-1	NA	CASSRRPRTGLNQPQHF	TGTGCCAGCAGCCGCCGGCCCAGGACAGGCTTAAACCAGCCCCAGCATTTT
NA	TRBJ1-1	TRBV7-9	TRBD1	CASSSDRGEAFF	TGTGCCAGCAGCTCAGACAGGGGTGAAGCTTTCTTT
NA	TRBJ1-5	TRBV7-9	TRBD1	CASSLEGTGSNQPQHF	TGTGCCAGCAGCTTAGAGGGGACAGGAAGCAATCAGCCCCAGCATTTT
few	TRBJ2-5	TRBV4-1	TRBD1	CASSQGTQGSETQYF	TGCGCCAGCAGCCAGGGGACACAGGGGTCAGAGACCCAGTACTTC
NA	TRBJ2-2	TRBV11-2	NA	CASSSQRTGELFF	TGTGCCAGCAGCTCCCAGAGGACCGGGGAGCTGTTTTTT
NA	TRBJ1-1	TRBV19	TRBD1	CASSVDRDTEAFF	TGTGCCAGTAGTGTAGACAGGGACACTGAAGCTTTCTTT
NA	TRBJ1-2	TRBV5-1	NA	CASSLTASRLFNYGYTF	TGCGCCAGCAGCTTAACAGCCTCCCGGCTTTTTAACTATGGCTACACCTTC
NA	TRBJ1-2	TRBV10-3	NA	CAIGQKDYGYTF	TGTGCCATTGGACAGAAGGACTATGGCTACACCTTC
NA	TRBJ2-2	TRBV14	NA	CASSFRTGSNTGELFF	TGTGCCAGCAGCTTCCGGACGGGATCAAACACCGGGGAGCTGTTTTTT
NA	TRBJ1-4	TRBV18	NA	CASSPNQGEGEKLFF	TGTGCCAGCTCACCAAATCAAGGAGAGGGTGAAAAACTGTTTTTT
NA	TRBJ2-5	TRBV5-1	TRBD2	CASSLELAGGTGGTQYF	TGCGCCAGCAGCTTGGAACTAGCGGGGGGTACAGGCGGGACCCAGTACTTC
once	TRBJ1-2	TRBV24-1	NA	CATSDSRVNYGYTF	TGTGCCACCAGTGATTCGCGGGTCAACTATGGCTACACCTTC
NA	TRBJ2-3	TRBV21-1	NA	CASSKGGISSTDTQYF	TGTGCCAGCAGCAAAGGCGGTATCTCTAGCACAGATACGCAGTATTTT
NA	TRBJ1-1	TRBV25-1	NA	CASSEYGAPHTEAFF	TGTGCCAGCAGTGAATATGGGGCCCCCCACACTGAAGCTTTCTTT
NA	TRBJ1-5	TRBV27	TRBD1	CASRDTGVGPQHF	TGTGCCAGCCGGGACACAGGGGTCGGGCCCCAGCATTTT
NA	TRBJ1-4	TRBV19	TRBD1	CASSLGTVEEKLFF	TGTGCCAGTAGTCTCGGGACAGTTGAAGAAAAACTGTTTTTT
NA	TRBJ2-2	TRBV7-2	TRBD1	CASSFSGGDRNTGELFF	TGTGCCAGCAGCTTCTCAGGGGGCGATAGGAACACCGGGGAGCTGTTTTTT
NA	TRBJ1-1	TRBV5-1	TRBD1	CASSGPGTGRTEAFF	TGCGCCAGCAGCGGACCCGGGACAGGGAGGACTGAAGCTTTCTTT
NA	TRBJ2-2	TRBV28	TRBD2	CASSPGGTGELFF	TGTGCCAGCAGCCCCGGGGGGACCGGGGAGCTGTTTTTT
NA	TRBJ2-1	TRBV6-2/TRBV6-3	TRBD2	CASSWDFSGSRRDEQFF	TGTGCCAGCAGTTGGGACTTTAGCGGGAGTCGAAGGGATGAGCAGTTCTTC
NA	TRBJ1-3	TRBV10-3	NA	CAISEAIGVAGNTIYF	TGTGCCATCAGTGAGGCTATCGGGGTTGCTGGAAACACCATATATTTT
few	TRBJ1-1	TRBV5-5	NA	CASSLAFIRENTEAFF	TGTGCCAGCAGCTTGGCTTTCATCCGGGAGAACACTGAAGCTTTCTTT
NA	TRBJ2-7	TRBV12-5	NA	CASGLGTIGSYEQYF	TGTGCTAGTGGTTTGGGGACTATAGGTTCCTACGAGCAGTACTTC
NA	TRBJ1-3	TRBV7-9	TRBD1	CASSLAGTGYFPGNTIYF	TGTGCCAGCAGCTTAGCGGGGACAGGGTACTTCCCTGGAAACACCATATATTTT
NA	TRBJ1-5	TRBV6-6	NA	CASRDGGDMRNQPQHF	TGTGCCAGCAGGGACGGGGGGGATATGAGGAATCAGCCCCAGCATTTT
NA	TRBJ1-3	TRBV30	NA	CAYRFPGNTIYF	TGTGCCTATAGATTCCCTGGAAACACCATATATTTT
few	TRBJ1-3	TRBV28	NA	CASIGNTIYF	TGTGCCAGCATAGGAAACACCATATATTTT
NA	TRBJ2-7	TRBV19	TRBD2	CASSPGGGDYEQYF	TGTGCCAGTAGTCCAGGTGGGGGGGATTACGAGCAGTACTTC
NA	TRBJ2-6	TRBV5-4	NA	CASSLRGDSKSGANVLTF	TGTGCCAGCAGCTTGAGGGGGGACAGTAAATCTGGGGCCAACGTCCTGACTTTC
few	TRBJ2-3	TRBV5-1	NA	CASSLGGPFSTDTQYF	TGCGCCAGCAGCTTGGGCGGTCCCTTTAGCACAGATACGCAGTATTTT
NA	TRBJ2-1	TRBV7-2	TRBD1	CASSLGGTGGSYNEQFF	TGTGCCAGCAGCTTAGGGGGGACAGGGGGCTCCTACAATGAGCAGTTCTTC
NA	TRBJ2-5	TRBV5-1	NA	CASSWELQETQYF	TGCGCCAGCAGCTGGGAGCTCCAAGAGACCCAGTACTTC
once	TRBJ2-7	TRBV7-9	NA	CASSPPGAHEQYF	TGTGCCAGCTCCCCCCCGGGTGCCCACGAGCAGTACTTC
once	TRBJ2-6	TRBV6-1	TRBD2	CASSEARGGRDSGANVLTF	TGTGCCAGCAGTGAAGCGCGGGGAGGGAGGGACTCTGGGGCCAACGTCCTGACTTTC
NA	TRBJ1-3	TRBV7-2	NA	CASSSRGGIGNTIYF	TGTGCCAGCAGCTCACGAGGCGGGATAGGAAACACCATATATTTT
NA	TRBJ2-1	TRBV12-5	TRBD2	CASSGTSGVWNEQFF	TGTGCTTCTTCCGGGACTAGCGGGGTTTGGAATGAGCAGTTCTTC
NA	TRBJ1-5	TRBV6-1	TRBD1	CASSEGTGRNQPQHF	TGTGCCAGCAGCGAAGGGACAGGGCGCAATCAGCCCCAGCATTTT
NA	TRBJ1-2	TRBV10-3	NA	CAIRPGRDVYGYTF	TGTGCCATCAGACCCGGGAGGGACGTCTATGGCTACACCTTC